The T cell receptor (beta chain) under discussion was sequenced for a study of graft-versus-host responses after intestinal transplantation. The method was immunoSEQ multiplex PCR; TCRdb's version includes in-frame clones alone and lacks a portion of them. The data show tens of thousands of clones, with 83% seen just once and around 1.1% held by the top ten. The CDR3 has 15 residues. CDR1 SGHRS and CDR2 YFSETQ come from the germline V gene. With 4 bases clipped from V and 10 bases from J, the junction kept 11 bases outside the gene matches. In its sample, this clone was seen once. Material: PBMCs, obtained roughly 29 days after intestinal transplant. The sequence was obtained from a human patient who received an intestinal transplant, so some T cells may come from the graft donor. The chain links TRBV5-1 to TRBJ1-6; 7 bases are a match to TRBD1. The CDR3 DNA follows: TGCGCCAGCAGCCCCTGGCGACAGGGCGGATCACCCCTCCACTTT. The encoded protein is CASSPWRQGGSPLHF.